This TCR beta chain was observed in a study of shared clonotypes between healthy human individuals. The table came from immunoSEQ multiplex PCR; TCRdb's copy has only in-frame clones and leaves some out. The table shows about 680,000 clones, with 73% occurring only once. The CDR3 contains 16 residues. The germline CDR1 and CDR2 sequences are MDHEN and SYDVKM. Trimming left V 6 bases short and J 0 bases short, with 15 bases between. The origin of this receptor is a young woman in good health. Source material: memory CD4+ T cells sorted from blood. The sample's subset: CD45RA-negative fraction. The gene calls are TRBV28 and TRBJ1-5; no firm D call. The CDR3 is CASSGSQSLSNQPQHF. DNA of the CDR3: TGTGCCAGCAGCGGATCACAGTCTCTTAGCAATCAGCCCCAGCATTTT. Full variable domain (rest looked up from reference TRBV28 and TRBJ1-5): DVKVTQSSRYLVKRTGEKVFLECVQDMDHENMFWYRQDPGLGLRLIYFSYDVKMKEKGDIPEGYSVSREKKERFSLILESASTNQTSMYLCASSGSQSLSNQPQHFGDGTRLSIL.